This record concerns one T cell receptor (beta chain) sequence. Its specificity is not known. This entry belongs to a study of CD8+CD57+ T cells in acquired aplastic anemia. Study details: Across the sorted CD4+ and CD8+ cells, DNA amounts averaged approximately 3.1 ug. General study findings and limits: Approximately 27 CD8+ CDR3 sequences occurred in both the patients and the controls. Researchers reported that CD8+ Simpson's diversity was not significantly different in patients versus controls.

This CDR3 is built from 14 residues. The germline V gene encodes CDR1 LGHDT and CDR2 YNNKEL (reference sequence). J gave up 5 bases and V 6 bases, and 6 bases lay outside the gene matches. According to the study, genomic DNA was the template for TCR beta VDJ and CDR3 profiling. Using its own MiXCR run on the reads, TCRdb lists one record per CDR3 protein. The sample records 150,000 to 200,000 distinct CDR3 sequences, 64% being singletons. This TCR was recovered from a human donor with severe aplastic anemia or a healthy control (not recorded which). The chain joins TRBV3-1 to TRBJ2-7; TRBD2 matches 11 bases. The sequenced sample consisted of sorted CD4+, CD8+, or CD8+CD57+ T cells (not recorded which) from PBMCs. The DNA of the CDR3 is TGTGCCAGCAGGGGGCTAGCGGGGGGTGACGAGCAGTACTTC. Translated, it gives CASRGLAGGDEQYF.